This entry lists 30 T cell receptor beta chains sequenced from one sample in a study of blood T cell repertoires in COVID-19. Here immunoSEQ multiplex PCR was the method, and the copy in TCRdb shows in-frame clones only, minus some. This table holds about 400,000 clones, around 90% found once. The sequencing input was PBMCs or T cells enriched from blood (not recorded which). The receptor set was obtained from a woman between 40 and 55 years old with acute COVID-19.

The CDR3 protein is CASSEERNQPQHF. Here the CDR3 DNA reads TGTGCCAGCAGTGAAGAGAGGAATCAGCCCCAGCATTTT. The gene calls are TRBV6-1 and TRBJ1-5; D uncertain. The CDR3 spans 13 residues. Germline CDR1 is MNHNS and CDR2 is SASEGT. Trimming took 1 base from V and 4 from J, leaving 5 bases between them.

This clone came up once. This chain uses TRBV3-1 (or the pseudogene TRBV3-2) with TRBJ2-5; D is undetermined. The CDR3 length is 14 residues. The V gene's germline CDR1 is LGHDT and CDR2 YNNKEL (reference sequence). V lost 1 base to trimming and J lost 2 bases, with 8 bases between them. CDR3 sequence reads: CASSQGPLQETQYF. The CDR3 nucleotides are TGTGCCAGCAGCCAAGGCCCGCTACAAGAGACCCAGTACTTC.

The gene calls are TRBV21-1 and TRBJ2-1; the table's D call of TRBD2 was not tested on the DNA. TRBV21-1 is recorded as a pseudogene. The CDR3 has 13 residues. CDR3 DNA sequence: TGTGCCAGCATCTCGCTAGGGAGGAATGAGCAGTTCTTC. As protein: CASISLGRNEQFF.

The chain recombines TRBV4-1 with TRBJ2-4, with 12 bases identical to TRBD2. The CDR3 is made up of 20 amino acids. V shed 0 bases, J shed 1 base, and the junction held 10 bases outside the gene matches. Germline V gene data show CDR1 as MGHRA and CDR2 as YSYEKL. CDR3 region: CASSQEASGGAKLAKNIQYF. CDR3 sequence (DNA): TGCGCCAGCAGCCAAGAAGCTAGCGGGGGGGCAAAGCTCGCCAAAAACATTCAGTACTTC.

V usage is TRBV5-1 and J usage is TRBJ1-2; possible D gene TRBD1, 5 bases. This CDR3 is 13 amino acids long. Germline V gives CDR1 SGHRS, CDR2 YFSETQ. Trimming removed 0 bases at V and 8 bases at J, with 11 bases between. CDR3 bases: TGCGCCAGCAGCTTGGAGACAGACCAGGGCTACACCTTC. Protein: CASSLETDQGYTF.

This clone was observed a handful of times. The V and J genes are TRBV19 and TRBJ2-7, with D possibly matching TRBD1 (6 bases). V was cut by 5 bases and J by 3 bases, with 17 bases left in between. Germline-derived CDR1 and CDR2 are LNHDA and SQIVND (reference sequence). The CDR3 consists of 15 residues. CDR3 nucleotide sequence: TGTGCCAGTAGTCCCCCTGGGGGCCTCTTCTACGAGCAGTACTTC. This sequence encodes CASSPPGGLFYEQYF.

The rearrangement joins TRBV5-4 to TRBJ2-5, with D possibly TRBD2 on 5 matching bases. V lost 4 bases, J lost 4 bases, and 14 bases lay in between. CDR3 length: 14 residues. CDR1 SGHNT and CDR2 YYREEE come from the germline V gene (reference sequence). The CDR3 here is CASSLPGGGETQYF. In nucleotides, the CDR3 is TGTGCCAGCAGCCTCCCCGGCGGAGGAGAGACCCAGTACTTC. The whole variable domain, remainder taken from reference TRBV5-4 and TRBJ2-5, is ETGVTQSPTHLIKTRGQQVTLRCSSQSGHNTVSWYQQALGQGPQFIFQYYREEENGRGNFPPRFSGLQFPNYSSELNVNALELDDSALYLCASSLPGGGETQYFGPGTRLLVL.

The rearrangement joins TRBV6-5 to TRBJ1-2; TRBD1 aligns across 9 bases. In germline, CDR1 is MNHEY, CDR2 SVGAGI. The trim removed 4 bases at V and 10 bases at J, leaving 4 bases unmatched. The CDR3 spans 12 residues. In nucleotides, the CDR3 is TGTGCCAGCAGTTCCGGGACAGGGACCTACACCTTC. As protein: CASSSGTGTYTF.

This chain uses TRBV30 with TRBJ1-4, with 9 bases identical to TRBD1. Germline CDR1 is GTSNPN and CDR2 is SVGIG (reference sequence). J was trimmed by 8 bases and V by 3 bases; bases with no gene match: 10. The CDR3 spans 15 residues. The CDR3 here is CAWRAPGQGGEKLFF. Written as DNA, the CDR3 is TGTGCCTGGAGAGCGCCGGGACAGGGTGGAGAAAAACTGTTTTTT.

V and J are TRBV9 and TRBJ1-1; TRBD1 agrees at 8 bases. Germline trimming cut 4 bases from V and 1 base from J; bases unmatched to any gene: 9. This CDR3 contains 16 residues. CDR1 and CDR2 from the germline V gene are SGDLS and YYNGEE. CDR3 DNA: TGTGCCAGCAGCTCCGGACAGGGCTTCAGGAACACTGAAGCTTTCTTT. Translating it yields CASSSGQGFRNTEAFF.

This sequence joins TRBV30 and TRBJ1-3; D remains unclear. V gave up 5 bases and J gave up 0 bases, with 23 bases separating them. This CDR3 contains 18 residues. Germline CDR1 reads GTSNPN; CDR2 reads SVGIG (reference sequence). In nucleotides, the CDR3 is TGTGCCTGGTCCCCATTTCGATTCGGGGTAAACTCTGGAAACACCATATATTTT. It translates to CAWSPFRFGVNSGNTIYF. Using reference TRBV30 and TRBJ1-3 for the parts outside the CDR3, the full variable domain is SQTIHQWPATLVQPVGSPLSLECTVEGTSNPNLYWYRQAAGRGLQLLFYSVGIGQISSEVPQNLSASRPQDRQFILSSKKLLLSDSGFYLCAWSPFRFGVNSGNTIYFGEGSWLTVV.

This rearrangement joins TRBV29-1 to TRBJ1-2, with TRBD1 matching over 11 bases. The CDR3 extends over 13 amino acids. Germline-derived CDR1 and CDR2 are SQVTM and ANQGSEA. J gave up 5 bases and V 4 bases, and 3 bases lay outside the gene matches. The CDR3, as DNA: TGCAGCGTTGCGGGACAGGGGGTATATGGCTACACCTTC. Amino acid sequence: CSVAGQGVYGYTF. The full variable domain, rest sourced from reference TRBV29-1 and TRBJ1-2, is SAVISQKPSRDICQRGTSLTIQCQVDSQVTMMFWYRQQPGQSLTLIATANQGSEATYESGFVIDKFPISRPNLTFSTLTVSNMSPEDSSIYLCSVAGQGVYGYTFGSGTRLTVV.

V usage is TRBV7-2 and J usage is TRBJ1-2, with a possible D match to TRBD1 (5 bases). CDR1 is SGHTA and CDR2 is FQGNSA in the germline V gene. V lost 2 bases and J 0 bases, leaving 10 bases between the germline ends. The CDR3 loop spans 15 amino acids. The chain's CDR3 is CASSLSDRANYGYTF. In nucleotides, the CDR3 is TGTGCCAGCAGCTTAAGCGACAGAGCTAACTATGGCTACACCTTC.

This clone was observed a few times. This sequence joins TRBV12-3 or TRBV12-4 and TRBJ1-2; D is unclear. The CDR3 extends over 13 amino acids. The germline V and J ends were trimmed by 5 bases and 2 bases, with 9 bases remaining between them. CDR3 region: CASSPGVNYGYTF. The DNA for the CDR3 is TGTGCCAGCAGTCCCGGGGTGAACTATGGCTACACCTTC.

This clone was counted a single time. This chain joins TRBV6-5 and TRBJ2-2; 7 bases fit TRBD1. The CDR3 contains 15 residues. The junction had 7 bases not matched to a gene; V was cut back by 4 bases and J by 5 bases. Germline CDR1 MNHEY, CDR2 SVGAGI. The DNA for the CDR3 is TGTGCCAGCAGTTTAGGCAGGGGGTGGACCGGGGAGCTGTTTTTT. Its translation is CASSLGRGWTGELFF.

The V and J genes are TRBV6-2 or TRBV6-3 and TRBJ1-6; D unclear. Germline V gene lookup returns CDR1 MNHEY and CDR2 SVGEGT. V lost 2 bases to trimming and J lost 3 bases, with 8 bases between them. The CDR3 is made up of 15 amino acids. CDR3 DNA: TGTGCCAGCAGTTACCACGACAACTATAATTCACCCCTCCACTTT. Protein: CASSYHDNYNSPLHF.

V usage is TRBV29-1 and J usage is TRBJ2-1; tentatively, D is TRBD1 (6 bases). Trimming took 4 bases from V and 0 from J, leaving 16 bases between them. The CDR3 is made up of 16 amino acids. From germline, CDR1 is SQVTM and CDR2 ANQGSEA. The CDR3 region is CSVATRTASSYNEQFF. The CDR3, as DNA: TGCAGCGTTGCCACTAGGACAGCCTCCTCCTACAATGAGCAGTTCTTC.

The genes are TRBV7-9 and TRBJ1-4; 7 nucleotides agree with TRBD1. CDR1 is SEHNR and CDR2 is FQNEAQ in the germline V gene (reference sequence). This CDR3 region has 15 residues. Trimming at V came to 5 bases and at J to 8 bases, leaving 11 bases not matched to a gene. CDR3 residues: CASSPMTGTLEKLFF. The CDR3 DNA reads as TGTGCCAGCAGCCCGATGACAGGGACTTTGGAAAAACTGTTTTTT.

The chain combines TRBV7-9 with TRBJ1-5, with D perhaps TRBD1 (5 bases). The CDR3 is made up of 15 amino acids. V was cut by 1 base and J by 2 bases, with 9 bases left in between. Looked up from germline, CDR1 is SEHNR and CDR2 is FQNEAQ (reference sequence). CDR3 nucleotides: TGTGCCAGCAGCTTAGGAGCGGGGGGCAATCAGCCCCAGCATTTT. This sequence encodes CASSLGAGGNQPQHF.

This chain joins TRBV6-1 and TRBJ1-1; weak D call: TRBD1 (6 bases). V shed 2 bases and J shed 3 bases, with 19 bases lying between them. This CDR3 has 17 amino acids. Germline loops: CDR1 MNHNS, CDR2 SASEGT. The chain's CDR3 is CASSESRGGKGYTEAFF. CDR3 sequence (DNA): TGTGCCAGCAGTGAATCCCGAGGGGGTAAGGGATACACTGAAGCTTTCTTT.

Only a few counts were recorded for this clone. The chain couples TRBV5-8 to TRBJ1-6; D not resolved. This CDR3 is built from 11 residues. Trimming took off 1 base at V and 16 bases at J, with 9 bases between the two ends. Germline lookup yields CDR1 SGHTS and CDR2 YDEGEE. The CDR3 DNA follows: TGTGCCAGCAGCTTGATGGGCCTTCTCCACTTT. It yields the protein CASSLMGLLHF. Filled out from reference TRBV5-8 and TRBJ1-6, the complete variable domain reads EAGVTQSPTHLIKTRGQQATLRCSPISGHTSVYWYQQALGLGLQFLLWYDEGEERNRGNFPPRFSGRQFPNYSSELNVNALELEDSALYLCASSLMGLLHFGNGTRLTVT.

V is TRBV5-6 and J is TRBJ1-2; D unresolved. The CDR3 is 14 residues long. V lost 1 base, J lost 6 bases, and 13 bases lay in between. CDR1 SGHDT and CDR2 YYEEEE come from the germline V gene. CDR3 sequence: CASSLPSGLNGYTF. The CDR3 DNA sequence: TGTGCCAGCAGCTTGCCTTCTGGGCTCAATGGCTACACCTTC. Drawing the rest from reference TRBV5-6 and TRBJ1-2, the complete variable domain is DAGVTQSPTHLIKTRGQQVTLRCSPKSGHDTVSWYQQALGQGPQFIFQYYEEEERQRGNFPDRFSGHQFPNYSSELNVNALLLGDSALYLCASSLPSGLNGYTFGSGTRLTVV.

This chain joins TRBV27 and TRBJ1-1; 7 nucleotides line up with TRBD1. In germline, CDR1 is MNHEY, CDR2 SMNVEV (reference sequence). This CDR3 spans 14 amino acids. V gave up 6 bases and J gave up 4 bases; unmatched junction bases: 8. The CDR3 is CASRAQTGSTEAFF. Written as DNA, the CDR3 is TGTGCCAGCAGAGCCCAGACAGGGAGCACTGAAGCTTTCTTT.

This rearrangement joins TRBV27 to TRBJ2-5; 10 bases align to TRBD2. The germline CDR1 and CDR2 sequences are MNHEY and SMNVEV (reference sequence). This CDR3 contains 15 residues. J was trimmed by 4 bases and V by 6 bases; bases with no gene match: 8. CDR3 bases: TGTGCCAGCAGACCAGCGGGGGGGCCAGCAGAGACCCAGTACTTC. Encoded protein: CASRPAGGPAETQYF.

Here the CDR3 reads CASSLTGSDTQYF. CDR3 DNA sequence: TGTGCCAGCAGCTTAACAGGGTCCGATACGCAGTATTTT. The chain recombines TRBV11-3 with TRBJ2-3; possible D gene TRBD1, 6 bases. Trimming left V 2 bases short and J 6 bases short, with 9 bases between. This CDR3 spans 13 amino acids. Germline V gene lookup returns CDR1 SGHNT and CDR2 YENEEA. Looking up the rest from reference TRBV11-3 and TRBJ2-3 gives the full variable domain: EAGVVQSPRYKIIEKKQPVAFWCNPISGHNTLYWYLQNLGQGPELLIRYENEEAVDDSQLPKDRFSAERLKGVDSTLKIQPAELGDSAVYLCASSLTGSDTQYFGPGTRLTVL.

As regards this clone: The junction departs from the called germline gene at one end, perhaps through a read error. The chain links TRBV19 to TRBJ1-1, with 10 bases lining up with TRBD1. CDR3 length equals 15 residues. Germline V CDR1 and CDR2: LNHDA, SQIVND (reference sequence). The CDR3 reads CASSINDIRGQGRLF. The DNA of the CDR3 is TGTGCCAGTAGTATTAACGACATTAGGGGACAGGGGCGCCTCTTT.

The chain uses TRBV7-8 and TRBJ2-3; D is possibly TRBD2 (6 bases). CDR1 and CDR2 from the germline V gene are SGHVS and FQNEAQ. V was clipped by 3 bases and J by 5 bases, with 18 bases between them. CDR3 length: 16 residues. The CDR3 spells CASSFSRGTLGDTQYF. CDR3 sequence (DNA): TGTGCCAGCAGCTTCTCACGGGGGACCCTAGGAGATACGCAGTATTTT.

The genes are TRBV30 and TRBJ1-6; D is possibly TRBD1 (5 bases). V dropped 0 bases and J dropped 0 bases, with 21 bases sitting between them. The CDR3 has 20 residues. Germline V CDR1 and CDR2: GTSNPN, SVGIG (reference sequence). CDR3 sequence: CAWSVTNLITGVSYNSPLHF. CDR3 DNA: TGTGCCTGGAGTGTCACAAATTTGATAACGGGGGTCTCCTATAATTCACCCCTCCACTTT.

The genes are TRBV5-1 and TRBJ2-3; 8 bases are shared with TRBD2. This CDR3 region has 15 residues. The trim removed 6 bases at V and 4 bases at J, leaving 10 bases unmatched. The V gene's germline CDR1 is SGHRS and CDR2 YFSETQ. The CDR3 DNA reads as TGCGCCAGCACGCCGTTGACTAGCGTGGCAGATACGCAGTATTTT. Its translation: CASTPLTSVADTQYF.

The chain links TRBV4-1 to TRBJ2-6; a possible D gene is TRBD1 (6 bases). The ends were cut back, 1 base at V and 4 bases at J, with 14 bases in the middle. The CDR3 runs to 17 residues. Germline V gene sequence: CDR1 MGHRA, CDR2 YSYEKL. CDR3 in DNA: TGCGCCAGCAGCCAAGGTCTTCAGGGGACCGGGGCCAACGTCCTGACTTTC. It specifies CASSQGLQGTGANVLTF.